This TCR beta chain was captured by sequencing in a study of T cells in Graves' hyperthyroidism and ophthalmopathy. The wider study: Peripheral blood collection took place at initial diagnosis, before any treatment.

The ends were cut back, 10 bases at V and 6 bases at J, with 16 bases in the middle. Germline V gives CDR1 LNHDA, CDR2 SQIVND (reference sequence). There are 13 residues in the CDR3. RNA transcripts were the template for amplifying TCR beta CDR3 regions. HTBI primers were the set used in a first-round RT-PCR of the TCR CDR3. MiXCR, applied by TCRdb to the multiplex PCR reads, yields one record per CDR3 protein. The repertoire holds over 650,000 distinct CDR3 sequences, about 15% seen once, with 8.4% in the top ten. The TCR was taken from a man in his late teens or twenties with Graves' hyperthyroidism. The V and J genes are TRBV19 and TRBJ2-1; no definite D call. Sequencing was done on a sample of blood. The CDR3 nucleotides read TGTGCCACTGAGACGTCTAGACGCAATGAGCAGTTCTTC. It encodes CATETSRRNEQFF.